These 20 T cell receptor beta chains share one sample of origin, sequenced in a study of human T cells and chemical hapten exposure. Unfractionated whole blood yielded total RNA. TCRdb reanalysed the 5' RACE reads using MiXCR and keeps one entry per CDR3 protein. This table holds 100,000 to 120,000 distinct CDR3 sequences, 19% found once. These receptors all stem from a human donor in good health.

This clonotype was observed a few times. CDR3 coding DNA: TGTGCCTGGAGGAACCAGGGGGCAGATACGCAGTATTTT. Protein sequence: CAWRNQGADTQYF. The chain couples TRBV30 to TRBJ2-3, with 7 bases that match TRBD1. The germline V gene has CDR1 GTSNPN and CDR2 SVGIG (reference sequence). Germline trimming cut 3 bases from V and 4 bases from J; bases unmatched to any gene: 4. This CDR3 has 13 amino acids.

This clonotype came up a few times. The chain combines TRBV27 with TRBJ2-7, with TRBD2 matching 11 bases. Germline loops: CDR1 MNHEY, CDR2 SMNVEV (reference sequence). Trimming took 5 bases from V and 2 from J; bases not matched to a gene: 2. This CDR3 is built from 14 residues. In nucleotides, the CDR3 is TGTGCCAGCAGTATTAGCGGGAGGGCCTACGAGCAGTACTTC. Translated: CASSISGRAYEQYF.

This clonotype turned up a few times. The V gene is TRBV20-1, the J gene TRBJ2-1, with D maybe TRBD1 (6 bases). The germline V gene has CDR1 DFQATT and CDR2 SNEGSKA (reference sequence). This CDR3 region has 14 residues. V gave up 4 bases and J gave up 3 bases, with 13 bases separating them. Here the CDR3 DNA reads TGCAGTGCTAAGTCAGGGGTTGGCTACAATGAGCAGTTCTTC. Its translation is CSAKSGVGYNEQFF.

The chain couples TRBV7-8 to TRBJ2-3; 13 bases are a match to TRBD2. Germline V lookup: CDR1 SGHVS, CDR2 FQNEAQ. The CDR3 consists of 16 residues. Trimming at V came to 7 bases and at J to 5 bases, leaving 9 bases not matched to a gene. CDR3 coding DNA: TGTGCCAGCATCCTACTAGCGGGAGGGCCTCAAGATACGCAGTATTTT. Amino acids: CASILLAGGPQDTQYF.

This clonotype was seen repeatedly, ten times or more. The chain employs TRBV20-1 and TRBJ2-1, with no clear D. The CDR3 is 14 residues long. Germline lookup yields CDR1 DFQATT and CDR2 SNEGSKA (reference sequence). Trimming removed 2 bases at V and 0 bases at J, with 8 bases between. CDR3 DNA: TGCAGTGCTAGATACTGGCGCTCCTACAATGAGCAGTTCTTC. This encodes CSARYWRSYNEQFF.

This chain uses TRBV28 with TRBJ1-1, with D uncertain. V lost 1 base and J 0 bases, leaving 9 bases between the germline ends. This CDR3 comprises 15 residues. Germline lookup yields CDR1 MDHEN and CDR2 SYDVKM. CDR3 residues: CASSLLLRVNTEAFF. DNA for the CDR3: TGTGCCAGCAGTTTATTATTGAGGGTGAACACTGAAGCTTTCTTT.

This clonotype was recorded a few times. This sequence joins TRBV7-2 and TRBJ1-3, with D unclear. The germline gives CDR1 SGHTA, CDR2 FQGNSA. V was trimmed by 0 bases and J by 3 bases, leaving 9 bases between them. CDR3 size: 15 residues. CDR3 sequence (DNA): TGTGCCAGCAGCTTAGCTGGAGTCGGTGGAAACACCATATATTTT. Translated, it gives CASSLAGVGGNTIYF.

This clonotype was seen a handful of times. This CDR3 reads CASSFFGRAYEQYF. CDR3 coding DNA: TGTGCCAGCAGTTTTTTCGGGAGGGCCTACGAGCAGTACTTC. The chain has TRBV28 and TRBJ2-7, with 8 nucleotides matching TRBD2. Losses at the gene ends were 3 bases for V and 2 bases for J; bases not matched to a gene: 3. CDR3 length: 14 amino acids. The V gene's germline CDR1 is MDHEN and CDR2 SYDVKM.

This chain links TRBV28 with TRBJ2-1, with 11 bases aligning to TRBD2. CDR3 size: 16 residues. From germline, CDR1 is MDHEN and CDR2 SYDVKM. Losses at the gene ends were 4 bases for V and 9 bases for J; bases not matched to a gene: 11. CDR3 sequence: CASSSLAGERPGEQFF. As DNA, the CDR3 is TGTGCCAGCAGTTCACTAGCGGGAGAACGTCCGGGTGAGCAGTTCTTC. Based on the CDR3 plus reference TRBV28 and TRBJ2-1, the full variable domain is DVKVTQSSRYLVKRTGEKVFLECVQDMDHENMFWYRQDPGLGLRLIYFSYDVKMKEKGDIPEGYSVSREKKERFSLILESASTNQTSMYLCASSSLAGERPGEQFFGPGTRLTVL.

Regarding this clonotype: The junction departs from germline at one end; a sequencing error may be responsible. Here the CDR3 DNA reads TGCGGCGTTGACGTCTCCTCCTTCGGGGAGACCCAGTACTTC. Translated, it gives CGVDVSSFGETQYF. This sequence joins TRBV29-1 and TRBJ2-5, with unresolved D. CDR1 SQVTM and CDR2 ANQGSEA come from the germline V gene. The CDR3 contains 14 residues.

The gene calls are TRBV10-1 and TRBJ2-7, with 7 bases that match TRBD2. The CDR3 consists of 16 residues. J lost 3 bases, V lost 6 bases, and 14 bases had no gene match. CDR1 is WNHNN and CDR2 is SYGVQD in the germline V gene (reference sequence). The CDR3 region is CASRLVEFGRDYEQYF. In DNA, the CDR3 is TGCGCCAGCAGACTGGTAGAATTTGGGAGGGACTACGAGCAGTACTTC.

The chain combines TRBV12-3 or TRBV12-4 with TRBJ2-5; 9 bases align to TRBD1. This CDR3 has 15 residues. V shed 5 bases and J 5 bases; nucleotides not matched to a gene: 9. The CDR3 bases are TGTGCCAGCAGTCTATCCGGGACAGGGAGGGAGACCCAGTACTTC. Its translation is CASSLSGTGRETQYF.

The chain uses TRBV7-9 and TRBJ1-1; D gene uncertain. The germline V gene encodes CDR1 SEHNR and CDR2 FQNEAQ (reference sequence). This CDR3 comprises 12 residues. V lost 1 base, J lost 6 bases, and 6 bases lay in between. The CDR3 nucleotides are TGTGCCAGCAGCTTAGTAATTTCTGAAGCTTTCTTT. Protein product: CASSLVISEAFF.

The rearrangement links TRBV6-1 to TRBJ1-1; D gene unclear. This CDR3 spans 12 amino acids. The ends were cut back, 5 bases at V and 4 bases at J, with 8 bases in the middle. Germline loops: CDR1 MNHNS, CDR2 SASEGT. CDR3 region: CASSLTITEAFF. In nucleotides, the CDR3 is TGTGCCAGCAGTCTTACTATCACTGAAGCTTTCTTT.

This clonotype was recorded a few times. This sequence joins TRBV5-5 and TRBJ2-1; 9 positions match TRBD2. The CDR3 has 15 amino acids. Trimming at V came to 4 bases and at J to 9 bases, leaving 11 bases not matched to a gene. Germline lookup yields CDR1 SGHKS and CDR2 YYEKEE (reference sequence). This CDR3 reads CASSPVVAGDPEQFF. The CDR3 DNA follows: TGTGCCAGCAGCCCGGTGGTAGCGGGAGATCCTGAGCAGTTCTTC.

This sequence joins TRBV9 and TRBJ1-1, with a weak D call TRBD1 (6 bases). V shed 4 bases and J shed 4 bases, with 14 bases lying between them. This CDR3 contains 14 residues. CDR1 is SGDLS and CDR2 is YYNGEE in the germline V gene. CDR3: CASSSQGRSTEAFF. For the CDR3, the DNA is TGTGCCAGCAGCTCCCAGGGGCGAAGCACTGAAGCTTTCTTT.

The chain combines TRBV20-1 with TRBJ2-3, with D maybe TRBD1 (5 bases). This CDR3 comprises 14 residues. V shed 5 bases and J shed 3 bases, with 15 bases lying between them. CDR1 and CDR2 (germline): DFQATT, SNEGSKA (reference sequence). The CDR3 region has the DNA TGCAGTGCTGGAAGACAGACTGGGACAGATACGCAGTATTTT. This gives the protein CSAGRQTGTDTQYF.

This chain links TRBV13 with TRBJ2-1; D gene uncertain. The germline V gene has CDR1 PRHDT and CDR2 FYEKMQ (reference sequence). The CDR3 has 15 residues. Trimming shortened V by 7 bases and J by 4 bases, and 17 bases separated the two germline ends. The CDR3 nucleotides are TGTGCCAGCACCTGGCTGGGTGGGGTTTACAATGAGCAGTTCTTC. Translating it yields CASTWLGGVYNEQFF.

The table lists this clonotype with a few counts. CDR3 sequence (DNA): TGTGCCAGCAGCAGACCTTCGACTAGCGTCTCTAGCACAGATACGCAGTATTTT. Translated, it gives CASSRPSTSVSSTDTQYF. The chain couples TRBV3-1 to TRBJ2-3; the match to TRBD2 covers 8 bases. The CDR3 runs to 18 residues. Per the germline V gene, CDR1 is LGHDT and CDR2 is YNNKEL (reference sequence). Unmatched junction bases numbered 13, after V lost 5 bases and J lost 0 bases.

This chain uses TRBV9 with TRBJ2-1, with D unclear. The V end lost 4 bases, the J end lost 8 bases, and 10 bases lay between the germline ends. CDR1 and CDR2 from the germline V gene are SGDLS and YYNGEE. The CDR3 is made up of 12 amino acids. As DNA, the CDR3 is TGTGCCAGCAGCACTCATACGGATGAGCAGTTCTTC. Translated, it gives CASSTHTDEQFF.